These T cell receptor beta chains were read from a single sample in a study of OX40 agonist ivuxolimab in advanced cancers. Data came from immunoSEQ multiplex PCR; TCRdb stores just in-frame clones and leaves some out. Altogether more than 55,000 clones are present, roughly 80% being singletons, with the ten largest covering about 5%. The sample here was CD4+ or CD8+ T cells sorted from blood, taken in a trial of the OX40 agonist ivuxolimab. These receptors were taken from an adult with an advanced solid tumor such as melanoma, head and neck, liver or kidney cancer. The CDR3 runs from the conserved cysteine through the conserved F or W.

TRBV2	TRBJ2-5	CASSELSGLQTQYF
TRBV19	TRBJ1-1	CASSIGRGNTEAFF
TRBV18	TRBJ2-1	CASSPESGGVLRNEQFF
TRBV6-1	TRBJ1-1	CASSDFVGQASEAFF
TRBV5-4	-	CASSHGQGVEQYF
TRBV18	TRBJ2-3	CASSPPTQNTDTQYF
TRBV11-2	TRBJ1-2	CATGTGPGYGYTF
TRBV4-2	TRBJ2-3	CASSQDWGQGTDTQYF
TRBV5-1	TRBJ2-3	CASRHSPGGPPGDTQYF
TRBV10-1	TRBJ2-2	CASSESGAGELFF
TRBV5-8	TRBJ1-2	CASSLQTVGLGYTF
TRBV7-9	TRBJ2-2	CASSPAVGVSTVDTGELFF
TRBV29-1	TRBJ2-1	CSVDGSGKAQFF
TRBV6-1	TRBJ1-2	CASIRTGVYYGYTF
TRBV13	TRBJ2-1	CASTRGGEGYNEQFF
TRBV6-1	TRBJ1-5	CASAPGADQPQHF
TRBV4-1	TRBJ2-3	CASSLWTSDTQYF
TRBV27	TRBJ2-3	CASRERGFGAESTDTQYF
TRBV7-9	TRBJ2-7	CASSLMHEQYF
TRBV5-5	TRBJ1-1	CASSLSTEAFF
TRBV4-1	TRBJ1-6	CASTQGARYNSPLHF
TRBV18	TRBJ2-7	CASSAGQRGSSYEQYF
TRBV5-4	TRBJ2-1	CASSGGLPGQGLLKSEQFF
TRBV7-2	TRBJ1-1	CASSRPGFSQGAFF
TRBV7-2	TRBJ2-5	CASSLWLAGGETQYF
TRBV7-6	TRBJ2-5	CASSLAGQGIGETQYF
TRBV25-1	TRBJ2-5	CASSQTIKYQETQYF
TRBV18	TRBJ2-1	CASSPPAGGTGEQFF
TRBV9	TRBJ1-4	CASSFRDKYEKLFF
TRBV4-1	TRBJ2-7	CASSLPFSVRGKKQYF
TRBV19	TRBJ1-1	CASRTIGSSDTEAFF
TRBV7-9	TRBJ1-2	CASSFLTDANYGYTF
TRBV5-4	TRBJ1-3	CASSSGAVGNTIYF
TRBV5-1	TRBJ2-7	CASRYKQSYEQYF
TRBV11-2	TRBJ1-5	CASSSNRGGDQPQHF
TRBV7-6	TRBJ1-5	CASSFTPTAPREPQHF
TRBV5-8	TRBJ1-2	CASSPFGGAPNYGYTF
TRBV5-1	TRBJ2-1	CASSFSGSGDEQFF
TRBV6-4	TRBJ2-3	CASSDSNGGTDTQYF